This T cell receptor beta chain was profiled in a study of blood T cells in healthy people across ages. Trimming shortened V by 4 bases and J by 8 bases, and 20 bases separated the two germline ends. The CDR3 runs to 16 residues. Germline V gene sequence: CDR1 KGHSY, CDR2 FQNENV. This clonotype was seen a few times. No antigen is known for it. It was with a sample-barcoded 5' primer and a J-beta primer mix that a second PCR of about 7 to 12 cycles was run. Each cDNA molecule, via a template-switch adaptor with 12 random nucleotides, was tagged. One entry per CDR3 protein results from TCRdb running MiXCR on the 5' RACE reads. The repertoire holds 540,000 or so distinct CDR3 sequences, with around 24% as singletons. General study findings and limits: Naive CD4+ cells and diversity were both higher in long-lived donors than in aged donors.

This sample was shared with a second study, whose subject was T cells of mothers and their children. That report notes: T cell clones that were persistent and microchimeric went undetected.

This receptor was identified in a boy aged 5-17 years in good health. The V call is TRBV16, the J call TRBJ1-4, with a possible D match to TRBD1 (6 bases). The sample comprised blood. In DNA, the CDR3 is TGTGCCAGCAGCCCTATTTTGACAGGTCTTTACGAAAAACTGTTTTTT. Protein product: CASSPILTGLYEKLFF. The complete variable domain, with remaining parts taken from reference TRBV16 and TRBJ1-4, reads GEEVAQTPKHLVRGEGQKAKLYCAPIKGHSYVFWYQQVLKNEFKFLISFQNENVFDETGMPKERFSAKCLPNSPCSLEIQATKLEDSAVYFCASSPILTGLYEKLFFGSGTQLSVL.